This T cell receptor (beta chain) was captured in a study of blood T cell repertoires in COVID-19. This clone came up a few times. In the study's own analysis: For nucleated cells, counts were estimated from reference gene primer amplification. Data came from immunoSEQ multiplex PCR; TCRdb stores just in-frame clones and leaves some out. V and J calls and clone size are as listed in that table; D and trimming were resolved from the DNA. In the table there are 300,000 to 400,000 clones, roughly nine tenths of which are singletons. Trimming cost V 1 base and J 3 bases, with 6 bases left between them. In germline, CDR1 is SEHNR, CDR2 FQNEAQ (reference sequence). The CDR3 is 13 amino acids.

The sequence came from a man younger than 35 who had recovered from COVID-19. The chain joins TRBV7-9 to TRBJ1-2; D is undetermined. The sequencing input was PBMCs or T cells enriched from blood (not recorded which). The CDR3 bases are TGTGCCAGCAGCTTAGGGGCAGACTATGGCTACACCTTC. Translation gives CASSLGADYGYTF.